This T cell receptor (beta chain) is drawn from a study of molecular identifiers for immune sequencing clone quantification. Across the whole study: Five aliquots were made in replicates from the RNA of approximately 20,000 or 98,000 naive CD8 cells, and four were sequenced.

The CDR3 totals 16 residues. Trimming took off 2 bases at V and 1 base at J, with 12 bases between the two ends. Of note for this clonotype: Antigen specificity is unknown.

Overall study results and limits: Clones above 20 RNA copies contained over 97% of effector molecules but under 1% of naive ones.

Library preparation followed earlier protocols using designated TCR primers. TCRdb reprocessed the PCR reads via MiXCR and lists one record per CDR3 protein. The sample has hundreds of thousands of distinct CDR3 sequences; around 20% are singletons. Naive CD8 T cells underwent sorting with the CD8+CD4-CCR7+CD45RA+ definition. The chain employs TRBV12-3 or TRBV12-4 and TRBJ1-3; unclear D gene. The material sequenced was naive CD8+ T cells from blood, with Jurkat cell RNA spiked in. The subset denotes: FACS-sorted CD8+CD4-CCR7+CD45RA+ naive T cells. This receptor was obtained from a human donor in good health. Some libraries in this study had Jurkat cell RNA spiked in. This chain's CDR3 is CASSLFLGASGNTIYF. CDR3 nucleotides: TGTGCCAGCAGTTTATTCCTCGGAGCTTCTGGAAACACCATATATTTT.